Presented here are 31 T cell receptor beta chains from one specimen sequenced in a study of CD8 T cells in Susac syndrome. cDNA came from about 0.5 to 1 ug RNA primed by random hexamers. TCRdb re-called the immunoSEQ multiplex PCR reads through MiXCR, storing one row per CDR3 protein. The sample shows 150,000 to 200,000 distinct CDR3 sequences, over 75% of them seen only once. The sequenced material came from CD4+ T cells from PBMCs. Receptor source: a human donor with Susac syndrome.

This clonotype was picked up a small number of times. The chain uses TRBV5-1 and TRBJ2-7; 9 nucleotides match TRBD1. The CDR3 length is 14 residues. CDR1 SGHRS and CDR2 YFSETQ come from the germline V gene. V gave up 3 bases and J gave up 3 bases; unmatched junction bases: 4. The CDR3 bases are TGCGCCAGCAGCTCCGGGACAGGGTTCTACGAGCAGTACTTC. Protein: CASSSGTGFYEQYF.

V and J are TRBV20-1 and TRBJ2-1, with 11 bases matching TRBD2. Germline CDR1 and CDR2: DFQATT and SNEGSKA (reference sequence). The CDR3 is 15 amino acids. J was trimmed by 6 bases and V by 6 bases; bases with no gene match: 10. CDR3 in amino acids: CSAAIAGGLGNEQFF. In DNA, the CDR3 is TGCAGTGCGGCCATAGCGGGGGGGCTCGGCAATGAGCAGTTCTTC.

The genes are TRBV6-6 and TRBJ2-3; no definite D call. From germline, CDR1 is MNHNY and CDR2 SVGAGI (reference sequence). Trimming pared 8 bases from V and 8 bases from J, leaving 14 bases between. This CDR3 contains 12 residues. Here the CDR3 reads CASSAPGSTQYF. CDR3 DNA: TGTGCCAGCTCAGCTCCTGGGTCTACGCAGTATTTT.

The CDR3 DNA is TGTGCCAGCAGTGAAAACGCCGGGAGGATGGGTGAGCAGTTCTTC. Translating it yields CASSENAGRMGEQFF. The rearrangement joins TRBV2 to TRBJ2-1; 7 bases are shared with TRBD2. V gave up 2 bases and J gave up 9 bases; unmatched junction bases: 10. Germline V lookup: CDR1 SNHLY, CDR2 FYNNEI. The CDR3 length is 15 residues.

The J gene is TRBJ2-1, the V gene TRBV9, with 12 bases that match TRBD2. From germline, CDR1 is SGDLS and CDR2 YYNGEE. V was clipped by 4 bases and J by 9 bases; unmatched bases: 8. The CDR3 is 15 residues long. In DNA, the CDR3 is TGTGCCAGCAGCCCCCGACTAGCGGGAGAGGTTGAGCAGTTCTTC. Protein sequence: CASSPRLAGEVEQFF.

The chain recombines TRBV4-1 with TRBJ1-2, with D maybe TRBD1 (6 bases). The CDR3 extends over 16 amino acids. CDR1 and CDR2 (germline): MGHRA, YSYEKL. V dropped 4 bases and J dropped 8 bases, with 23 bases sitting between them. CDR3 region: CASSLGRRGGEEGYTF. In DNA, the CDR3 is TGCGCCAGCAGCCTCGGACGACGAGGGGGGGAGGAAGGCTACACCTTC.

The chain combines TRBV7-8 with TRBJ2-6; TRBD1 is a possible D gene (5 bases). CDR3 length: 17 amino acids. Trimming took off 5 bases at V and 0 bases at J, with 14 bases between the two ends. CDR1 is SGHVS, CDR2 FQNEAQ, per germline. The CDR3 sequence is CASSTIIDSSGANVLTF. CDR3 sequence (DNA): TGTGCCAGCAGCACAATAATCGACAGCTCTGGGGCCAACGTCCTGACTTTC.

V and J are TRBV28 and TRBJ2-7, with TRBD2 identical over 13 bases. The CDR3 consists of 18 residues. The V and J ends lost 6 bases and 4 bases, in that order; junction bases with no gene match: 15. CDR1 and CDR2 (germline): MDHEN, SYDVKM. The CDR3: CASSSGLAGVFFAYEQYF. The CDR3 nucleotides are TGTGCCAGCAGCAGCGGACTAGCGGGAGTTTTTTTTGCGTACGAGCAGTACTTC.

This CDR3 reads CASSFGAGALTDTQYF. The CDR3 DNA is TGCGCCAGCAGCTTTGGAGCGGGGGCCCTCACAGATACGCAGTATTTT. This chain links TRBV5-1 with TRBJ2-3; TRBD2 agrees at 8 bases. J lost 2 bases, V lost 2 bases, and 7 bases had no gene match. The CDR3 is 16 amino acids. Germline V gene lookup returns CDR1 SGHRS and CDR2 YFSETQ.

This clonotype occurred a few times. This chain joins TRBV5-4 and TRBJ1-6; D is ambiguous. The V gene lost 4 bases and the J gene lost 11 bases, with 13 bases spanning the gap. The CDR3 is 13 residues long. Germline-derived CDR1 and CDR2 are SGHNT and YYREEE (reference sequence). The CDR3 loop reads CASSPAAVAPLHF. DNA for the CDR3: TGTGCCAGCAGCCCAGCCGCAGTTGCACCCCTCCACTTT.

This clonotype has just one count. In DNA, the CDR3 is TGTGCCTGGAATCGTGGGGTCGACGGAAACACCATATATTTT. The encoded protein is CAWNRGVDGNTIYF. V and J are TRBV30 and TRBJ1-3; D unresolved. The V and J ends lost 4 bases and 4 bases respectively, with 14 bases between them. The germline CDR1 and CDR2 sequences are GTSNPN and SVGIG (reference sequence). The CDR3 contains 14 residues.

The CDR3 DNA is TGTGCCAGCAGCAGACGGGTGGAACAGCCCCAGCATTTT. Its translation: CASSRRVEQPQHF. V gene TRBV7-8 combines with J gene TRBJ1-5; no definite D call. Germline values: CDR1 SGHVS, CDR2 FQNEAQ. The ends were cut back, 5 bases at V and 7 bases at J, with 12 bases in the middle. The CDR3 sequence is 13 residues long.

J is TRBJ2-7 and V is TRBV28; 8 bases are shared with TRBD2. Germline V gene sequence: CDR1 MDHEN, CDR2 SYDVKM. V was clipped by 6 bases and J by 4 bases; unmatched bases: 14. This CDR3 spans 16 amino acids. DNA of the CDR3: TGTGCCAGCAGCCCTGGTGCGGGGGGCCCCTCATACGAGCAGTACTTC. This sequence encodes CASSPGAGGPSYEQYF.

V is TRBV29-1 and J is TRBJ2-5, with D possibly being TRBD1 (5 bases). V dropped 4 bases and J dropped 2 bases, with 11 bases sitting between them. The CDR3 runs to 13 residues. CDR1 is SQVTM and CDR2 is ANQGSEA in the germline V gene. The CDR3 loop reads CSVVSRTQETQYF. The CDR3 region has the DNA TGCAGCGTTGTATCTCGGACACAAGAGACCCAGTACTTC.

In its sample, this clonotype was seen once. The chain employs TRBV24-1 and TRBJ1-1; the match to TRBD1 covers 8 bases. CDR3 length: 16 residues. Trimming cost V 6 bases and J 4 bases; bases outside gene matches: 12. Germline V gives CDR1 KGHDR, CDR2 SFDVKD. The CDR3 coding sequence is TGTGCCACCAGTTTGGTCAGGGGGCAGTTGGGCACTGAAGCTTTCTTT. Translation: CATSLVRGQLGTEAFF.

CDR3 sequence: CASSQDRVRAYEQYF. Written as DNA, the CDR3 is TGTGCCAGCAGCCAAGATAGGGTCAGGGCCTACGAGCAGTACTTC. The chain is built from TRBV14 and TRBJ2-7; TRBD1 might be the D (5 bases). Germline V gene data show CDR1 as SGHDN and CDR2 as FVKESK. This CDR3 is built from 15 residues. V shed 0 bases and J shed 2 bases, with 11 bases lying between them.

V is TRBV12-3 or TRBV12-4 and J is TRBJ1-1; unclear D gene. Trimming left V 5 bases short and J 9 bases short, with 19 bases between. There are 14 residues in the CDR3. DNA for the CDR3: TGTGCCAGCAGTCCCTGGGTAGGGAGTAATAAAGCTTTCTTT. This codes for CASSPWVGSNKAFF.

This chain joins TRBV6-5 and TRBJ1-1; D is ambiguous. Germline V gives CDR1 MNHEY, CDR2 SVGAGI. The CDR3 sequence is 13 residues long. Trimming took 7 bases from V and 0 from J, leaving 9 bases between them. Here the CDR3 DNA reads TGTGCCAGCACGGGGTTTATGAACACTGAAGCTTTCTTT. Translated: CASTGFMNTEAFF.

The J gene is TRBJ1-2, the V gene TRBV9; TRBD1 might be the D (6 bases). Trimming removed 3 bases at V and 8 bases at J, with 14 bases between. The CDR3 runs to 13 residues. CDR1 and CDR2 from the germline V gene are SGDLS and YYNGEE. The CDR3, as DNA: TGTGCCAGCAGCGCTACAGGGACTACGGGCTACACCTTC. It codes for CASSATGTTGYTF. Using reference TRBV9 and TRBJ1-2 for the parts outside the CDR3, the full variable domain is DSGVTQTPKHLITATGQRVTLRCSPRSGDLSVYWYQQSLDQGLQFLIQYYNGEERAKGNILERFSAQQFPDLHSELNLSSLELGDSALYFCASSATGTTGYTFGSGTRLTVV.

This clonotype was detected once. V usage is TRBV18 and J usage is TRBJ1-3; D is unresolved. Trimming pared 1 base from V and 1 base from J, leaving 20 bases between. CDR1 and CDR2 (germline): KGHSH, LQKENI. The CDR3 is 19 residues long. The chain's CDR3 is CASSPRDLSGKGSGNTIYF. The CDR3, as DNA: TGTGCCAGCTCACCACGTGACCTATCGGGGAAGGGTTCTGGAAACACCATATATTTT.

The chain has TRBV2 and TRBJ2-3; perhaps TRBD2 as D (5 bases). The CDR3 has 12 amino acids. The V end was cut by 6 bases, the J end by 2 bases, with 6 bases between. Germline-derived CDR1 and CDR2 are SNHLY and FYNNEI. This chain's CDR3 is CASREDTDTQYF. DNA of the CDR3: TGTGCCAGCAGGGAGGACACAGATACGCAGTATTTT.

CDR3 DNA: TGTGCCAGCAGTTACTCTAGGGGGCCGGGAGTGAACTCCTACGAGCAGTACTTC. Translation: CASSYSRGPGVNSYEQYF. The chain combines TRBV6-5 with TRBJ2-7; perhaps TRBD1 as D (7 bases). Trimming took off 0 bases at V and 0 bases at J, with 18 bases between the two ends. The CDR3 spans 18 residues. Germline loops: CDR1 MNHEY, CDR2 SVGAGI.

V usage is TRBV2 and J usage is TRBJ2-7; no clear D gene. This CDR3 region has 13 residues. Germline V lookup: CDR1 SNHLY, CDR2 FYNNEI. V was cut by 5 bases and J by 7 bases, with 15 bases left in between. The CDR3 is CASSFRTFGEQYF. In nucleotides, the CDR3 is TGTGCCAGCAGTTTCCGGACCTTCGGGGAGCAGTACTTC.

The chain is built from TRBV29-1 and TRBJ1-2, with D perhaps matching TRBD1 (5 bases). This CDR3 spans 13 amino acids. V dropped 4 bases and J dropped 3 bases, with 12 bases sitting between them. Germline V CDR1 and CDR2: SQVTM, ANQGSEA. The CDR3 DNA follows: TGCAGCGTTGGGGGGACCCGGGACTATGGCTACACCTTC. This codes for CSVGGTRDYGYTF.

The V call is TRBV5-1, the J call TRBJ2-3; 7 bases agree with TRBD2. Germline CDR1 SGHRS, CDR2 YFSETQ. The CDR3 contains 14 residues. V lost 5 bases to trimming and J lost 2 bases; unmatched junction nucleotides: 5. CDR3 nucleotide sequence: TGCGCCAGCAGGACCGGGACTAACACAGATACGCAGTATTTT. It codes for CASRTGTNTDTQYF.

The chain combines TRBV12-3 or TRBV12-4 with TRBJ2-7; D is tentatively TRBD1 or TRBD2 (5 bases each). The CDR3 is 12 residues long. V lost 4 bases and J lost 4, with 8 bases in between. This CDR3 reads CASSWGPYEQYF. The CDR3 bases are TGTGCCAGCAGTTGGGGACCTTACGAGCAGTACTTC.

The rearrangement links TRBV2 to TRBJ2-1, with 11 bases lining up with TRBD1. This CDR3 contains 14 residues. Per the germline V gene, CDR1 is SNHLY and CDR2 is FYNNEI. Trimming removed 7 bases from V and 6 bases from J; junction bases left unmatched: 5. The CDR3 spells CASTGTGGINEQFF. The CDR3 DNA reads TGTGCCAGCACCGGGACAGGGGGAATCAATGAGCAGTTCTTC.

V is TRBV5-1 and J is TRBJ2-3; D uncertain. V was shortened by 0 bases and J by 6 bases, with 14 bases between the two germline ends. The germline CDR1 and CDR2 sequences are SGHRS and YFSETQ. CDR3 length equals 15 residues. The CDR3 is CASSLAGAAADTQYF. Here the CDR3 DNA reads TGCGCCAGCAGCTTGGCCGGCGCGGCGGCGGATACGCAGTATTTT.

This clonotype has only one observation. The CDR3 region has the DNA TGTGCCAGCAGCCGGGGCGAAGTTGCGAACACTGAAGCTTTCTTT. Protein product: CASSRGEVANTEAFF. The J gene is TRBJ1-1, the V gene TRBV27; the D gene is possibly TRBD1 (5 bases). The germline V and J ends were trimmed by 6 bases and 1 base, with 15 bases remaining between them. Germline CDR1 is MNHEY and CDR2 is SMNVEV (reference sequence). The CDR3 loop spans 15 amino acids.

The V call is TRBV10-3, the J call TRBJ2-4; either TRBD1 or TRBD2 may fit D (6 bases each). Trimming stripped 6 bases from V and 6 bases from J, with 18 bases between. CDR3 length: 15 residues. In germline, CDR1 is ENHRY, CDR2 SYGVKD. The CDR3 spells CAIRPVGGPLNIQYF. The CDR3 nucleotides are TGTGCCATCAGACCAGTAGGGGGGCCCCTAAACATTCAGTACTTC.

The chain couples TRBV29-1 to TRBJ1-4, with unresolved D. Deletions cut 5 bases from V and 5 bases from J, with 9 bases between. The CDR3 covers 12 residues. The germline CDR1 and CDR2 sequences are SQVTM and ANQGSEA. In DNA, the CDR3 is TGCAGCGTTAAGGGTGGCAATGAAAAACTGTTTTTT. It is translated as CSVKGGNEKLFF.